The TCR beta chain under discussion was sequenced for a study of blood T cells in healthy people across ages. V shed 5 bases and J shed 5 bases, with 18 bases lying between them. The CDR3 is made up of 15 amino acids. The germline V gene has CDR1 SEHNR and CDR2 FQNEAQ (reference sequence). A second PCR, run for roughly 7 to 11 cycles, used a sample-barcoded 5' primer plus a J-beta primer mix. TCRdb called the 5' RACE reads again in MiXCR, with one record for every CDR3 protein. Among roughly 2 million distinct CDR3 sequences listed, around half were seen once. The receptor's source is a woman in her thirties or forties in good health. The specimen was blood. This chain uses TRBV7-9 with TRBJ1-2; weak D call: TRBD1 (6 bases). CDR3 amino acids: CASSPSGGRLYGYTF. The CDR3 DNA sequence: TGTGCCAGCAGCCCGAGCGGGGGGCGCTTGTATGGCTACACCTTC. The full variable domain, in which reference TRBV7-9 and TRBJ1-2 provide the parts outside the CDR3, is DTGVSQNPRHKITKRGQNVTFRCDPISEHNRLYWYRQTLGQGPEFLTYFQNEAQLEKSRLLSDRFSAERPKGSFSTLEIQRTEQGDSAMYLCASSPSGGRLYGYTFGSGTRLTVV.